Presented here are 30 T cell receptor beta chains from one specimen sequenced in a study of cytomegalovirus exposure and HLA in healthy donors. Both 60 Vbeta primers and 13 Jbeta primers went into the PCR. The method was immunoSEQ multiplex PCR; TCRdb's version includes in-frame clones alone and lacks a portion of them. The sample yields 160,000 or so clones, roughly 82% seen once. Material: PBMCs. Receptor source: a woman in her forties or fifties in good health and CMV-seronegative.

The chain uses TRBV5-8 and TRBJ1-4; 7 bases line up with TRBD1. V lost 5 bases, J lost 0 bases, and 4 bases stayed unmatched. CDR3 length equals 15 residues. Germline CDR1 reads SGHTS; CDR2 reads YDEGEE. The CDR3 DNA reads as TGTGCCAGCAGGATGGGGACAGCAACTAATGAAAAACTGTTTTTT. It encodes CASRMGTATNEKLFF. Variable domain in full (rest from reference TRBV5-8 and TRBJ1-4): EAGVTQSPTHLIKTRGQQATLRCSPISGHTSVYWYQQALGLGLQFLLWYDEGEERNRGNFPPRFSGRQFPNYSSELNVNALELEDSALYLCASRMGTATNEKLFFGSGTQLSVL.

V gene TRBV28 combines with J gene TRBJ1-2; 8 bases align to TRBD1. Germline CDR1 reads MDHEN; CDR2 reads SYDVKM. The CDR3 has 16 amino acids. V trimming: 3 bases; J trimming: 4 bases; junction bases outside the gene matches: 10. CDR3 in DNA: TGTGCCAGCAGTTTGGGACAGGTCCAATGGGGCTATGGCTACACCTTC. Its translation is CASSLGQVQWGYGYTF.

The CDR3 DNA reads TGTGCCAGCAGCCCCCGAGACGGGACTAGAAGCACAGATACGCAGTATTTT. This gives the protein CASSPRDGTRSTDTQYF. The genes are TRBV4-2 and TRBJ2-3, with TRBD2 identical over 8 bases. Germline V CDR1 and CDR2: LGHNA, YNFKEQ. The CDR3 is 17 residues long. V was pared by 4 bases and J by 0 bases, with 9 bases of the junction left unmatched.

The chain carries TRBV30 and TRBJ2-2; TRBD2 is a possible D gene (7 bases). CDR1 is GTSNPN, CDR2 SVGIG, per germline (reference sequence). The V and J ends lost 4 bases and 3 bases respectively, with 15 bases between them. The CDR3 length is 15 residues. Written as DNA, the CDR3 is TGTGCCTGGAAGTCGGGGGGCCTAGACACCGGGGAGCTGTTTTTT. As protein: CAWKSGGLDTGELFF.

The V gene is TRBV7-2, the J gene TRBJ2-4, with 9 positions matching TRBD2. From germline, CDR1 is SGHTA and CDR2 FQGNSA. The CDR3 contains 13 residues. The ends lost 3 bases at V and 8 bases at J; junction bases unmatched: 2. CDR3 in DNA: TGTGCCAGCAGCTTGGCGGGAGGGGACATTCAGTACTTC. This codes for CASSLAGGDIQYF.

To note about this clone: The junction shows a germline mismatch at one end, possibly a read error. V and J are TRBV9 and TRBJ2-6; tentative D call: TRBD2 (5 bases). This CDR3 comprises 15 residues. Germline assignment: CDR1 SGDLS and CDR2 YYNGEE. The CDR3 protein is CASSAMDSRANGLTF. Here the CDR3 DNA reads TGTGCCAGCAGCGCTATGGACTCCCGGGCCAACGGCCTGACTTTC. The full variable domain, rest sourced from reference TRBV9 and TRBJ2-6, is DSGVTQTPKHLITATGQRVTLRCSPRSGDLSVYWYQQSLDQGLQFLIQYYNGEERAKGNILERFSAQQFPDLHSELNLSSLELGDSALYFCASSAMDSRANGLTFGAGSRLTVL.

This clone was seen more than once but under ten times. V usage is TRBV5-4 and J usage is TRBJ1-3, with 12 positions matching TRBD1. Germline loops: CDR1 SGHNT, CDR2 YYREEE (reference sequence). V dropped 4 bases and J dropped 0; count of bases not matched to a gene: 11. The CDR3 runs to 19 residues. The CDR3 DNA is TGTGCCAGCAGCCACCGGGGGACAGGGGGCCATACCTCTGGAAACACCATATATTTT. Its translation: CASSHRGTGGHTSGNTIYF.

The gene calls are TRBV4-3 and TRBJ2-3, with 10 bases aligning to TRBD1. Germline V CDR1 and CDR2: LGHNA, YSLEER. The CDR3 length is 17 residues. The junction had 10 bases not matched to a gene; V was cut back by 5 bases and J by 2 bases. The CDR3 is CASSRRQGASDTDTQYF. The CDR3 region has the DNA TGCGCCAGCAGCAGAAGACAGGGGGCTTCGGACACAGATACGCAGTATTTT.

This clone was counted between two and nine times. In DNA form, the CDR3 reads TGCGCCAGCAGCCAAGCCGGATCGGCGGCGGGAAACACCATATATTTT. Protein: CASSQAGSAAGNTIYF. The rearrangement uses TRBV4-3 and TRBJ1-3; no clear D. The germline V gene encodes CDR1 LGHNA and CDR2 YSLEER. This CDR3 region has 16 residues. V was cut by 1 base and J by 4 bases, with 14 bases left in between.

The J gene is TRBJ2-2, the V gene TRBV29-1, with a possible D match to TRBD2 (7 bases). Trimming stripped 3 bases from V and 3 bases from J, with 11 bases between. Germline values: CDR1 SQVTM, CDR2 ANQGSEA. The CDR3 runs 14 residues. CDR3 region: CSVDGGGHTGELFF. The CDR3 coding sequence is TGCAGCGTTGATGGGGGGGGGCACACCGGGGAGCTGTTTTTT.

The chain is built from TRBV6-5 and TRBJ2-4; the match to TRBD2 covers 9 bases. Per the germline V gene, CDR1 is MNHEY and CDR2 is SVGAGI. The length of the CDR3 is 15 residues. Trimming removed 0 bases from V and 6 bases from J; junction bases left unmatched: 3. DNA for the CDR3: TGTGCCAGCAGTTACTCGCTAGCGGGGAGAAACATTCAGTACTTC. Residues: CASSYSLAGRNIQYF.

The chain joins TRBV5-4 to TRBJ2-7, with TRBD1 identical over 7 bases. V was clipped by 0 bases and J by 0 bases; unmatched bases: 12. The CDR3 spans 18 residues. Germline V CDR1 and CDR2: SGHNT, YYREEE (reference sequence). The CDR3 DNA is TGTGCCAGCAGCTTGGGGGCAGGGGGTCTTTCCAGCTCCTACGAGCAGTACTTC. Translated: CASSLGAGGLSSSYEQYF.

The chain couples TRBV29-1 to TRBJ1-5; 8 bases line up with TRBD1. The germline V gene encodes CDR1 SQVTM and CDR2 ANQGSEA. J lost 6 bases, V lost 5 bases, and 6 bases had no gene match. The CDR3 covers 13 residues. In nucleotides, the CDR3 is TGCAGCGTTTCGGACAGGGAGTCTCAGCCCCAGCATTTT. Its protein is CSVSDRESQPQHF.

This sequence joins TRBV9 and TRBJ1-4; maybe TRBD1 (5 bases). The germline CDR1 and CDR2 sequences are SGDLS and YYNGEE. V was cut by 2 bases and J by 4 bases, with 12 bases left in between. This CDR3 has 15 residues. The CDR3 DNA follows: TGTGCCAGCAGCGTTTCAGGGTTAATTAATGAAAAACTGTTTTTT. Translating it yields CASSVSGLINEKLFF.

Note on this clone: This same CDR3 is encoded by further DNA sequences in the sample. The J gene is TRBJ1-3, the V gene TRBV7-3; possible D gene TRBD1, 6 bases. The V gene's germline CDR1 is SGHTA and CDR2 FQGTGA. This CDR3 has 13 amino acids. V lost 4 bases and J lost 4, with 8 bases in between. CDR3 bases: TGTGCCAGCAGCTCCGGACAGGGAAACACCATATATTTT. The encoded protein is CASSSGQGNTIYF.

V usage is TRBV9 and J usage is TRBJ2-6; D is ambiguous. Trimming pared 5 bases from V and 5 bases from J, leaving 11 bases between. The CDR3 is 14 amino acids. Germline values: CDR1 SGDLS, CDR2 YYNGEE. The CDR3 coding sequence is TGTGCCAGCAGGGATCCAGGTAGGGCCAACGTCCTGACTTTC. Translating gives CASRDPGRANVLTF.

This clone was seen only once. This chain joins TRBV28 and TRBJ2-3; 12 bases agree with TRBD2. With 6 bases clipped from V and 6 bases from J, the junction kept 4 bases outside the gene matches. Germline CDR1 MDHEN, CDR2 SYDVKM. The CDR3 extends over 14 amino acids. CDR3 residues: CASRASGRVDTQYF. The DNA for the CDR3 is TGTGCCAGCAGGGCTAGCGGGAGGGTTGATACGCAGTATTTT.

The genes are TRBV28 and TRBJ1-4; D is perhaps TRBD1 (6 bases). CDR1 and CDR2 from the germline V gene are MDHEN and SYDVKM. V was cut by 2 bases and J by 7 bases, with 17 bases left in between. The CDR3 sequence is 16 residues long. The DNA of the CDR3 is TGTGCCAGCAGTTTAGTTCGGGGGGCGACAGGTGAAAAACTGTTTTTT. Its translation is CASSLVRGATGEKLFF. Full variable domain (outside the CDR3, taken from reference TRBV28 and TRBJ1-4): DVKVTQSSRYLVKRTGEKVFLECVQDMDHENMFWYRQDPGLGLRLIYFSYDVKMKEKGDIPEGYSVSREKKERFSLILESASTNQTSMYLCASSLVRGATGEKLFFGSGTQLSVL.

The chain couples TRBV6-8 to TRBJ2-1, with 10 bases lining up with TRBD2. Trimming took 5 bases from V and 6 from J; bases not matched to a gene: 7. Germline V lookup: CDR1 MNHGY, CDR2 SAAAGT. The CDR3 spans 15 residues. The CDR3 protein is CASSRTSGTGNEQFF. The CDR3 bases are TGTGCCAGCAGTCGGACTAGCGGTACGGGCAATGAGCAGTTCTTC.

By sample fraction, this clone is medium-sized. CDR3 nucleotide sequence: TGTGCCAGCAGTGAAGCTGCGGGAGGGCCGGGGGATACGCAGTATTTT. It yields the protein CASSEAAGGPGDTQYF. This chain uses TRBV6-1 with TRBJ2-3, with 9 bases matching TRBD2. V lost 0 bases, J lost 6 bases, and 7 bases stayed unmatched. This CDR3 region has 16 residues. From germline, CDR1 is MNHNS and CDR2 SASEGT.

This chain uses TRBV4-3 with TRBJ2-1, with 9 positions matching TRBD1. Trimming removed 2 bases from V and 8 bases from J; junction bases left unmatched: 7. The CDR3 consists of 15 residues. CDR1 and CDR2 from the germline V gene are LGHNA and YSLEER. In nucleotides, the CDR3 is TGCGCCAGCAGCCAAACACAGGGGGCGGTCGATGAGCAGTTCTTC. This translates into CASSQTQGAVDEQFF.

The chain employs TRBV27 and TRBJ2-7, with TRBD2 matching 9 bases. CDR3 length: 16 amino acids. J gave up 3 bases and V 8 bases, and 14 bases lay outside the gene matches. The germline CDR1 and CDR2 sequences are MNHEY and SMNVEV (reference sequence). CDR3 bases: TGTGCCAGCCTCCCCGGGGCTAGCGGGAATTACTACGAGCAGTACTTC. It is translated as CASLPGASGNYYEQYF.

This clone was seen just once. The chain combines TRBV2 with TRBJ2-2; D perhaps matches TRBD1 (6 bases). CDR3 size: 13 residues. The V end was cut by 10 bases, the J end by 4 bases, with 13 bases between. Looked up from germline, CDR1 is SNHLY and CDR2 is FYNNEI. CDR3 residues: CATRAGATGELFF. CDR3 DNA: TGTGCCACACGGGCAGGGGCCACCGGGGAGCTGTTTTTT. Together with reference TRBV2 and TRBJ2-2, the CDR3 gives the full variable domain: EPEVTQTPSHQVTQMGQEVILRCVPISNHLYFYWYRQILGQKVEFLVSFYNNEISEKSEIFDDQFSVERPDGSNFTLKIRSTKLEDSAMYFCATRAGATGELFFGEGSRLTVL.

The chain has TRBV18 and TRBJ2-5; no reliable D call. The V gene lost 5 bases and the J gene lost 1 base, with 5 bases spanning the gap. Germline V CDR1 and CDR2: KGHSH, LQKENI. This CDR3 has 12 amino acids. The CDR3 loop reads CASSKLQETQYF. The CDR3 DNA follows: TGTGCCAGCTCAAAACTCCAAGAGACCCAGTACTTC.

The chain combines TRBV4-3 with TRBJ1-1; TRBD1 might be the D (6 bases). Deletions cut 0 bases from V and 0 bases from J, with 17 bases between. The germline gives CDR1 LGHNA, CDR2 YSLEER. This CDR3 region has 18 residues. The CDR3 region is CASSQDRGGLHLNTEAFF. The CDR3, as DNA: TGCGCCAGCAGCCAAGATCGAGGGGGTCTCCACCTGAACACTGAAGCTTTCTTT.

This clone was observed once. This chain links TRBV7-2 with TRBJ2-7; D may be TRBD1 (6 bases). This CDR3 spans 14 amino acids. The ends were cut back, 1 base at V and 5 bases at J, with 12 bases in the middle. Germline CDR1 SGHTA, CDR2 FQGNSA. In nucleotides, the CDR3 is TGTGCCAGCAGCTTAGACAGGGCTCGGAACGAGCAGTACTTC. It is translated as CASSLDRARNEQYF.

The chain couples TRBV4-3 to TRBJ2-1, with TRBD2 matching over 8 bases. The V segment lost 1 base and the J segment 1 base; nucleotides outside the gene matches: 9. The V gene's germline CDR1 is LGHNA and CDR2 YSLEER. The CDR3 sequence is 18 residues long. The CDR3 here is CASSQGSGGPPSYNEQFF. CDR3 DNA sequence: TGCGCCAGCAGCCAAGGGTCGGGGGGGCCGCCATCCTACAATGAGCAGTTCTTC.

With respect to this clone: Other DNA variants within this sample encode the same CDR3. The rearrangement joins TRBV18 to TRBJ1-1, with a tentative D call TRBD1 (6 bases). Germline V gene data show CDR1 as KGHSH and CDR2 as LQKENI. There are 14 residues in the CDR3. V shed 3 bases and J shed 1 base, with 9 bases lying between them. The CDR3: CASSPGQPNTEAFF. CDR3 bases: TGTGCCAGCTCACCCGGACAGCCGAACACTGAAGCTTTCTTT.

The genes are TRBV7-8 and TRBJ1-1; D is undetermined. Germline V CDR1 and CDR2: SGHVS, FQNEAQ. The CDR3 loop spans 14 amino acids. V shed 3 bases and J shed 2 bases, with 10 bases lying between them. CDR3 region: CASSLVGGNTEAFF. CDR3 nucleotide sequence: TGTGCCAGCAGCTTGGTAGGAGGAAACACTGAAGCTTTCTTT.

The V and J genes are TRBV5-5 and TRBJ1-1; 9 bases map to TRBD1. With V trimmed by 3 bases and J by 3 bases, 9 bases remained unmatched. The germline gives CDR1 SGHKS, CDR2 YYEKEE (reference sequence). The CDR3 sequence is 16 residues long. The CDR3 is CASSSEGQGFDTEAFF. The CDR3 DNA is TGTGCCAGCAGCTCTGAGGGACAGGGCTTCGACACTGAAGCTTTCTTT.